This T cell receptor (beta chain) appears in the sequencing data of a study of cytomegalovirus exposure and HLA in healthy donors. As for the study in general: Clustering assigned 70% to 90% of the approximately 370 genotyped donors to the Caucasian-associated ancestry cluster.

Trimming left V 3 bases short and J 5 bases short, with 11 bases between. This CDR3 spans 13 amino acids. Germline V gene data show CDR1 as SGHTA and CDR2 as FQGNSA. This PCR relied on a set of 60 Vbeta primers and 13 Jbeta primers. Clones were sequenced by immunoSEQ multiplex PCR, and TCRdb holds only the in-frame ones, with some missing. The sample has tens of thousands of clones; just under 70% are singletons. This receptor was taken from a woman aged 25 to 39 in good health and CMV-seronegative. The source material was PBMCs. The chain is built from TRBV7-2 and TRBJ2-7, with a possible D match to TRBD1 (5 bases). The CDR3 spells CASSFTGIDEQYF. The CDR3 coding sequence is TGTGCCAGCAGCTTCACAGGAATAGACGAGCAGTACTTC.